The 20 T cell receptor beta chains presented below share a single source sample, sequenced in a study of blood T cell repertoires in COVID-19. The repertoire was sequenced with immunoSEQ multiplex PCR; TCRdb's copy has only in-frame clones and lacks some. The data contain about 140,000 clones, about 90% of them singletons. Sequencing was done on a sample of peripheral blood. The receptors here all came from a woman older than 75 with acute or convalescent COVID-19.

The chain employs TRBV6-5 and TRBJ1-5; perhaps TRBD1 as D (6 bases). Germline assignment: CDR1 MNHEY and CDR2 SVGAGI. Trimming cost V 2 bases and J 0 bases, with 8 bases left between them. The CDR3 has 15 residues. The CDR3 nucleotides read TGTGCCAGCAGTTACGCCAGGGGTAGCAATCAGCCCCAGCATTTT. Its protein is CASSYARGSNQPQHF.

The chain joins TRBV4-1 to TRBJ1-1; D is perhaps TRBD1 (6 bases). This CDR3 has 17 residues. CDR1 MGHRA and CDR2 YSYEKL come from the germline V gene. The V and J ends lost 3 bases and 1 base respectively, with 18 bases between them. The CDR3 spells CASSHAGDRLRNTEAFF. CDR3 coding DNA: TGCGCCAGCAGCCATGCAGGGGACCGCCTAAGGAACACTGAAGCTTTCTTT.

The V call is TRBV6-2 or TRBV6-3, the J call TRBJ1-1; TRBD1 might be the D (5 bases). This CDR3 is 14 amino acids long. The germline V and J ends were trimmed by 4 bases and 3 bases, with 12 bases remaining between them. From germline, CDR1 is MNHEY and CDR2 SVGEGT. CDR3 coding DNA: TGTGCCAGCAGTTTCGCCGGGGGGGACACTGAAGCTTTCTTT. Translated, it gives CASSFAGGDTEAFF.

This chain uses TRBV9 with TRBJ2-2, with 7 bases fitting TRBD2. V dropped 0 bases and J dropped 1; count of bases not matched to a gene: 6. There are 17 residues in the CDR3. Germline CDR1 reads SGDLS; CDR2 reads YYNGEE. CDR3 loop: CASSVDTGGMNTGELFF. The CDR3 nucleotides are TGTGCCAGCAGCGTAGATACGGGGGGAATGAACACCGGGGAGCTGTTTTTT.

The gene calls are TRBV18 and TRBJ1-2; D remains ambiguous. Per germline, CDR1 KGHSH and CDR2 LQKENI. V lost 2 bases to trimming and J lost 5 bases, with 9 bases between them. The CDR3 has 13 residues. The CDR3 loop reads CASSPLGSYGYTF. DNA for the CDR3: TGTGCCAGCTCACCATTGGGGAGTTATGGCTACACCTTC.

The rearrangement uses TRBV14 and TRBJ1-6; D ambiguous. The CDR3 totals 14 residues. The V gene's germline CDR1 is SGHDN and CDR2 FVKESK. With 5 bases removed from V and 6 bases from J, the gap between germline ends came to 11 bases. CDR3 amino acids: CASSATGSNSPLHF. The CDR3 nucleotides are TGTGCCAGCAGCGCCACGGGATCTAATTCACCCCTCCACTTT. Full variable domain (missing parts from reference TRBV14 and TRBJ1-6): EAGVTQFPSHSVIEKGQTVTLRCDPISGHDNLYWYRRVMGKEIKFLLHFVKESKQDESGMPNNRFLAERTGGTYSTLKVQPAELEDSGVYFCASSATGSNSPLHFGNGTRLTVT.

The chain links TRBV2 to TRBJ2-2; D may be TRBD2 (5 bases). This CDR3 contains 13 residues. Trimming stripped 6 bases from V and 4 bases from J, with 9 bases between. Germline loops: CDR1 SNHLY, CDR2 FYNNEI. The chain's CDR3 is CASRVGSTGELFF. CDR3 sequence (DNA): TGTGCCAGCAGGGTGGGGAGCACCGGGGAGCTGTTTTTT.

The gene calls are TRBV20-1 and TRBJ1-5; 7 bases agree with TRBD1. The CDR3 covers 14 residues. Germline trimming cut 3 bases from V and 6 bases from J; bases unmatched to any gene: 8. Germline CDR1 is DFQATT and CDR2 is SNEGSKA (reference sequence). CDR3 nucleotide sequence: TGCAGTGCTAGTACAGGGGCGACCCCTCAGCCCCAGCATTTT. Translating gives CSASTGATPQPQHF.

In nucleotides, the CDR3 is TGCGCCAGCAGCTCGTCGACAGGGGCAGATACGCAGTATTTT. This codes for CASSSSTGADTQYF. The rearrangement uses TRBV5-1 and TRBJ2-3; 8 bases agree with TRBD1. The CDR3 consists of 14 residues. With 3 bases clipped from V and 4 bases from J, the junction kept 4 bases outside the gene matches. Germline loops: CDR1 SGHRS, CDR2 YFSETQ.

The chain carries TRBV11-2 and TRBJ1-5; 10 nucleotides line up with TRBD1. The CDR3 extends over 13 amino acids. In germline, CDR1 is SGHAT, CDR2 FQNNGV. The junction had 0 bases not matched to a gene; V was cut back by 8 bases and J by 2 bases. Here the CDR3 DNA reads TGTGCCAGCGGACAGGGGGGCAATCAGCCCCAGCATTTT. Translated: CASGQGGNQPQHF.

The chain links TRBV11-2 to TRBJ2-2; maybe TRBD2 (6 bases). CDR3 length equals 16 residues. Trimming cost V 5 bases and J 1 base, with 14 bases left between them. Germline V gives CDR1 SGHAT, CDR2 FQNNGV. The CDR3 sequence is CASSERRDQNTGELFF. The CDR3 DNA follows: TGTGCCAGCAGCGAGCGGCGGGACCAGAACACCGGGGAGCTGTTTTTT.

The chain couples TRBV5-4 to TRBJ1-1; 7 bases fit TRBD1. CDR1 and CDR2 from the germline V gene are SGHNT and YYREEE (reference sequence). V lost 0 bases to trimming and J lost 5 bases; unmatched junction nucleotides: 4. The CDR3 spans 14 residues. CDR3 loop: CASSLDRGDTEAFF. The CDR3 nucleotides are TGTGCCAGCAGCTTGGACAGGGGAGATACTGAAGCTTTCTTT.

The chain uses TRBV18 and TRBJ1-1; the D gene is possibly TRBD1 (6 bases). V was trimmed by 6 bases and J by 1 base, leaving 18 bases between them. Germline loops: CDR1 KGHSH, CDR2 LQKENI. The length of the CDR3 is 16 residues. DNA of the CDR3: TGTGCCAGCTCCCGATACATGGACAGCCCGAACACTGAAGCTTTCTTT. Its protein product is CASSRYMDSPNTEAFF.

The gene calls are TRBV6-5 and TRBJ1-6; D remains ambiguous. Germline loops: CDR1 MNHEY, CDR2 SVGAGI. Between the trimmed V and J ends, which lost 8 bases and 5 bases, there was a span of 10 bases. CDR3 length: 13 amino acids. The CDR3 DNA sequence: TGTGCCAGCCAAGAACAGAATAATTCACCCCTCCACTTT. Encoded protein: CASQEQNNSPLHF.

The rearrangement uses TRBV23-1 and TRBJ1-5; 9 bases are a match to TRBD1. TRBV23-1 counts as an open reading frame of uncertain function. With V trimmed by 4 bases and J by 5 bases, 12 bases remained unmatched. CDR3 length: 17 amino acids. The CDR3 sequence: CASSPPHTGGADQPQHF. The CDR3 region has the DNA TGCGCCAGCAGTCCCCCCCACACAGGGGGCGCGGATCAGCCCCAGCATTTT.

This rearrangement joins TRBV7-3 to TRBJ1-2; 7 nucleotides align to TRBD1. The CDR3 is 13 residues long. J gave up 8 bases and V 3 bases, and 6 bases lay outside the gene matches. The germline gives CDR1 SGHTA, CDR2 FQGTGA. The CDR3 sequence: CASSFLTGRGYTF. Written as DNA, the CDR3 is TGTGCCAGCAGCTTCCTGACAGGGCGAGGCTACACCTTC. Full variable domain (outside the CDR3, taken from reference TRBV7-3 and TRBJ1-2): GAGVSQTPSNKVTEKGKYVELRCDPISGHTALYWYRQSLGQGPEFLIYFQGTGAADDSGLPNDRFFAVRPEGSVSTLKIQRTERGDSAVYLCASSFLTGRGYTFGSGTRLTVV.

This chain connects TRBV6-2 or TRBV6-3 to TRBJ2-1, with 7 bases lining up with TRBD1. Germline-derived CDR1 and CDR2 are MNHEY and SVGEGT. The CDR3 consists of 14 residues. The ends lost 0 bases at V and 6 bases at J; junction bases unmatched: 2. CDR3 DNA: TGTGCCAGCAGTTACTCGAGACAGGGCAATGAGCAGTTCTTC. This translates into CASSYSRQGNEQFF.

CDR3 loop: CASTLSGLQGTTEAFF. In DNA, the CDR3 is TGTGCCAGCACCCTTAGTGGTCTACAGGGGACCACTGAAGCTTTCTTT. The chain uses TRBV6-6 and TRBJ1-1; 7 bases align to TRBD1. CDR1 MNHNY and CDR2 SVGAGI come from the germline V gene (reference sequence). The J segment lost 4 bases and the V segment lost 7 bases, leaving 15 bases of the junction unmatched. The CDR3 has 16 residues.

The rearrangement joins TRBV2 to TRBJ2-1, with 15 bases aligning to TRBD2. V shed 5 bases, J shed 9 bases, and the junction held 5 bases outside the gene matches. CDR3 length equals 15 residues. Germline loops: CDR1 SNHLY, CDR2 FYNNEI. Here the CDR3 reads CASSRRTSGGGEQFF. The CDR3 DNA follows: TGTGCCAGCAGTCGAAGGACTAGCGGGGGGGGTGAGCAGTTCTTC.

V and J are TRBV28 and TRBJ2-1, with a weak D call TRBD2 (7 bases). Germline V gene sequence: CDR1 MDHEN, CDR2 SYDVKM. Trimming took off 6 bases at V and 6 bases at J, with 21 bases between the two ends. The CDR3 runs to 16 residues. As DNA, the CDR3 is TGTGCCAGCAGGAGGGGGGGACCTAGTCACCGCAATGAGCAGTTCTTC. Its translation: CASRRGGPSHRNEQFF.